The 30 T cell receptor beta chains given below trace back to one sample, sequenced in a study of blood T cells in healthy people across ages. PCR was performed a second time for about 7 to 11 cycles using a sample-barcoded 5' primer and a J-beta primer mix. TCRdb re-derived calls from the 5' RACE reads in MiXCR, one entry per CDR3 protein. The repertoire holds over 1,300,000 distinct CDR3 sequences, with 59% as singletons. The sample consisted of blood. The source of these receptors is a man aged 18-30 years in good health.

The V call is TRBV7-2, the J call TRBJ2-7; D perhaps matches TRBD1 (6 bases). V lost 1 base, J lost 4 bases, and 17 bases lay in between. The CDR3 length is 16 residues. CDR1 SGHTA and CDR2 FQGNSA come from the germline V gene. CDR3 DNA: TGTGCCAGCAGCTTAGATGCGGGTCGTGGGACATACGAGCAGTACTTC. This translates into CASSLDAGRGTYEQYF.

The chain uses TRBV5-6 and TRBJ1-1, with D perhaps matching TRBD1 (6 bases). V lost 0 bases and J lost 6, with 15 bases in between. CDR1 is SGHDT and CDR2 is YYEEEE in the germline V gene. There are 15 residues in the CDR3. CDR3 protein: CASSLEPGARAEAFF. In DNA, the CDR3 is TGTGCCAGCAGCTTGGAGCCGGGGGCGAGGGCTGAAGCTTTCTTT.

This clonotype was found a few times. This chain uses TRBV29-1 with TRBJ2-7; 7 bases agree with TRBD1. Germline CDR1 SQVTM, CDR2 ANQGSEA. The J segment lost 3 bases and the V segment lost 7 bases, leaving 18 bases of the junction unmatched. This CDR3 has 16 residues. CDR3 bases: TGCAGCGCAAGGACAGGCACACCCTGGATAAGCTACGAGCAGTACTTC. This encodes CSARTGTPWISYEQYF.

This clonotype was observed a few times. The chain employs TRBV6-5 and TRBJ2-3; 7 bases agree with TRBD1. Germline V gene data show CDR1 as MNHEY and CDR2 as SVGAGI. CDR3 length equals 17 residues. The J segment lost 4 bases and the V segment lost 0 bases, leaving 10 bases of the junction unmatched. The CDR3 DNA sequence: TGTGCCAGCAGTTACTCCCCCGCTCTAGGGGGCCCAGATACGCAGTATTTT. Amino acid sequence: CASSYSPALGGPDTQYF.

This rearrangement joins TRBV20-1 to TRBJ2-3; tentatively, D is TRBD1 or TRBD2 (6 bases each). Germline CDR1 and CDR2: DFQATT and SNEGSKA (reference sequence). The CDR3 is made up of 16 amino acids. V gave up 3 bases and J gave up 2 bases, with 18 bases separating them. CDR3 residues: CSARNLRGATTDTQYF. The CDR3 DNA reads TGCAGTGCTAGGAATCTGAGGGGGGCAACCACAGATACGCAGTATTTT.

The rearrangement joins TRBV25-1 to TRBJ2-5; D remains unclear. The CDR3 is 14 residues long. The germline gives CDR1 MGHDK, CDR2 SYGVNS. The V and J ends lost 3 bases and 1 base respectively, with 9 bases between them. The CDR3 spells CASSDFPTQETQYF. The CDR3 coding sequence is TGTGCCAGCAGTGACTTCCCTACCCAAGAGACCCAGTACTTC.

A word on this clonotype: One junction end disagrees with the germline gene, perhaps due to a read error. The V call is TRBV7-9, the J call TRBJ2-1; 8 bases are shared with TRBD2. Germline loops: CDR1 SEHNR, CDR2 FQNEAQ (reference sequence). CDR3 length: 16 residues. This chain's CDR3 is CASSLLWRGVYNEQFF. The CDR3 DNA sequence: TGTGCTAGCAGCTTATTGTGGCGGGGGGTCTACAATGAGCAGTTCTTC.

This chain links TRBV24-1 with TRBJ1-2; TRBD1 is a possible D gene (6 bases). The CDR3 has 14 residues. CDR1 KGHDR and CDR2 SFDVKD come from the germline V gene. Between the trimmed V and J ends, which lost 3 bases and 6 bases, there was a span of 13 bases. The CDR3 here is CATSDPRTVDGYTF. The DNA for the CDR3 is TGTGCCACCAGTGATCCAAGGACAGTAGATGGCTACACCTTC.

The chain is built from TRBV4-3 and TRBJ2-5; D may be TRBD1 (6 bases). The CDR3 sequence is 16 residues long. Trimming stripped 0 bases from V and 11 bases from J, with 22 bases between. CDR1 and CDR2 (germline): LGHNA, YSLEER. CDR3 sequence reads: CASSQEDRGHFGEQYF. The CDR3 nucleotides read TGCGCCAGCAGCCAAGAGGACAGAGGCCATTTCGGTGAGCAGTACTTC.

This clonotype has just a few counts. The genes are TRBV5-1 and TRBJ2-7, with TRBD2 as a possible D gene (6 bases). V lost 0 bases to trimming and J lost 0 bases, with 13 bases between them. The CDR3 has 16 amino acids. Germline CDR1 and CDR2: SGHRS and YFSETQ. The CDR3 bases are TGCGCCAGCAGCTTGGCCGCGGGACGGAGCTCCTACGAGCAGTACTTC. Its translation is CASSLAAGRSSYEQYF. The variable domain in full, completed from reference TRBV5-1 and TRBJ2-7, reads KAGVTQTPRYLIKTRGQQVTLSCSPISGHRSVSWYQQTPGQGLQFLFEYFSETQRNKGNFPGRFSGRQFSNSRSEMNVSTLELGDSALYLCASSLAAGRSSYEQYFGPGTRLTVT.

This clonotype occurred a few times. The chain carries TRBV6-5 and TRBJ1-2, with D possibly matching TRBD1 (5 bases). From germline, CDR1 is MNHEY and CDR2 SVGAGI. V was clipped by 7 bases and J by 4 bases, with 7 bases between them. The CDR3 contains 11 residues. The CDR3 protein is CASMTAYGYTF. CDR3 nucleotide sequence: TGTGCCAGCATGACAGCCTATGGCTACACCTTC.

The DNA of the CDR3 is TGTGCCAGCAGCTTGGGGACCCTACCCGTCACAGATACGCAGTATTTT. Translation: CASSLGTLPVTDTQYF. This rearrangement joins TRBV7-2 to TRBJ2-3; tentatively, D is TRBD1 or TRBD2 (5 bases each). CDR1 SGHTA and CDR2 FQGNSA come from the germline V gene. The ends were cut back, 3 bases at V and 2 bases at J, with 15 bases in the middle. This CDR3 is 16 amino acids long.

The table lists this clonotype with a few counts. The chain has TRBV20-1 and TRBJ2-1; 8 nucleotides line up with TRBD1. The DNA end is more similar to TRBJ2-7, so the J call may be wrong. Germline CDR1 is DFQATT and CDR2 is SNEGSKA (reference sequence). The CDR3 has 16 amino acids. In DNA, the CDR3 is TGCAGTGCTAGTGGACCGACAGGGGCGTCCTACAATGAGCAGTACTTC. Encoded protein: CSASGPTGASYNEQYF.

This clonotype was recorded a few times. V usage is TRBV29-1 and J usage is TRBJ2-3, with a tentative D call TRBD1 (6 bases). The germline gives CDR1 SQVTM, CDR2 ANQGSEA. Trimming pared 4 bases from V and 3 bases from J, leaving 8 bases between. The CDR3 is made up of 12 amino acids. CDR3 coding DNA: TGCAGCGTTGTCAGGGGTACAGATACGCAGTATTTT. This gives the protein CSVVRGTDTQYF.

This chain uses TRBV20-1 with TRBJ2-5, with TRBD1 identical over 9 bases. The junction had 5 bases not matched to a gene; V was cut back by 1 base and J by 5 bases. This CDR3 is 14 amino acids long. Per the germline V gene, CDR1 is DFQATT and CDR2 is SNEGSKA (reference sequence). The DNA of the CDR3 is TGCAGTGCTAGAGCCACAGGGGGCTTGGAGACCCAGTACTTC. This translates into CSARATGGLETQYF.

This clonotype appeared once. The rearrangement joins TRBV19 to TRBJ1-1, with D possibly TRBD1 on 5 matching bases. CDR3 length equals 14 residues. The V gene's germline CDR1 is LNHDA and CDR2 SQIVND (reference sequence). Trimming took off 3 bases at V and 1 base at J, with 9 bases between the two ends. The chain's CDR3 is CASSMRTSNTEAFF. CDR3 sequence (DNA): TGTGCCAGTAGTATGAGGACATCGAACACTGAAGCTTTCTTT. The full variable domain, with the rest looked up from reference TRBV19 and TRBJ1-1, is DGGITQSPKYLFRKEGQNVTLSCEQNLNHDAMYWYRQDPGQGLRLIYYSQIVNDFQKGDIAEGYSVSREKKESFPLTVTSAQKNPTAFYLCASSMRTSNTEAFFGQGTRLTVV.

This clonotype was recorded a few times. As DNA, the CDR3 is TGCAGTGCTAGAGAAAGTCCCTTGAGGGAGCAGTACTTC. Protein product: CSARESPLREQYF. The chain combines TRBV20-1 with TRBJ2-7; D call uncertain. Germline assignment: CDR1 DFQATT and CDR2 SNEGSKA (reference sequence). V lost 0 bases, J lost 7 bases, and 13 bases lay in between. This CDR3 has 13 residues.

This clonotype came up a few times. V gene TRBV4-1 combines with J gene TRBJ1-1; tentatively, D is TRBD1 (5 bases). The germline V gene encodes CDR1 MGHRA and CDR2 YSYEKL. The CDR3 has 15 amino acids. Trimming removed 4 bases at V and 5 bases at J, with 17 bases between. CDR3 residues: CASSLPDLGGTEAFF. The CDR3 nucleotides are TGCGCCAGCAGCCTGCCTGACTTGGGGGGAACTGAAGCTTTCTTT.

The chain employs TRBV5-1 and TRBJ1-1, with D uncertain. Per germline, CDR1 SGHRS and CDR2 YFSETQ. CDR3 length: 15 amino acids. V was pared by 2 bases and J by 2 bases, with 13 bases between. CDR3 nucleotides: TGCGCCAGCAGCTTCGGTACAGAGCGTAACACTGAAGCTTTCTTT. Residues: CASSFGTERNTEAFF.

Comments on this clonotype: Possible read error: a much larger clone is one base away. The gene calls are TRBV29-1 and TRBJ2-3; D is possibly TRBD1 or TRBD2 (6 bases each). The CDR3 is 15 residues long. Germline V lookup: CDR1 SQVTM, CDR2 ANQGSEA. CDR3 loop: CSVGGHHSSTDTRYF. Written as DNA, the CDR3 is TGCAGCGTGGGGGGACATCATTCTAGCACAGATACGCGGTATTTT.

CDR3 amino acids: CASSLTPLTSGSTDTQYF. The CDR3, as DNA: TGTGCCAGCAGCTTAACGCCCCTGACTAGCGGTAGCACAGATACGCAGTATTTT. V gene TRBV7-9 combines with J gene TRBJ2-3; 9 positions agree with TRBD2. J gave up 0 bases and V 2 bases, and 9 bases lay outside the gene matches. The CDR3 is 18 residues long. Germline CDR1 reads SEHNR; CDR2 reads FQNEAQ (reference sequence). Based on the CDR3 plus reference TRBV7-9 and TRBJ2-3, the full variable domain is DTGVSQNPRHKITKRGQNVTFRCDPISEHNRLYWYRQTLGQGPEFLTYFQNEAQLEKSRLLSDRFSAERPKGSFSTLEIQRTEQGDSAMYLCASSLTPLTSGSTDTQYFGPGTRLTVL.

The CDR3 coding sequence is TGTGCCAGCAGTTTGTGGCGTAGGGAGCAGTTCTTC. The encoded protein is CASSLWRREQFF. This chain uses TRBV12-3 or TRBV12-4 with TRBJ2-1; D gene unclear. V was shortened by 3 bases and J by 10 bases, with 10 bases between the two germline ends. The CDR3 sequence is 12 residues long.

This clonotype was seen repeatedly, ten times or more. The chain combines TRBV27 with TRBJ1-3; D uncertain. The CDR3 is made up of 14 amino acids. Per the germline V gene, CDR1 is MNHEY and CDR2 is SMNVEV (reference sequence). The V end was cut by 10 bases, the J end by 0 bases, with 13 bases between. The CDR3 DNA reads TGTGCCACGATTGCGTGGTGCTCTGGAAACACCATATATTTT. Translating it yields CATIAWCSGNTIYF.

The V and J genes are TRBV7-2 and TRBJ1-2; no clear D gene. This CDR3 is built from 16 residues. V lost 1 base and J 6 bases, leaving 18 bases between the germline ends. In germline, CDR1 is SGHTA, CDR2 FQGNSA. CDR3 loop: CASSLEFERRNDGYTF. The CDR3 nucleotides read TGTGCCAGCAGCTTAGAATTCGAACGACGGAACGATGGCTACACCTTC.

The genes are TRBV7-9 and TRBJ2-5; D may correspond to TRBD1 or TRBD2 (5 bases each). There are 13 residues in the CDR3. From germline, CDR1 is SEHNR and CDR2 FQNEAQ (reference sequence). V was trimmed by 6 bases and J by 1 base, leaving 9 bases between them. CDR3 coding DNA: TGTGCCAGCAGACTAGGGGTCCAAGAGACCCAGTACTTC. Translating gives CASRLGVQETQYF.

The CDR3 DNA reads TGCAGTGCTCCAGGGGGAGGGCCTTTCTGGGAGCAGTACTTC. It is translated as CSAPGGGPFWEQYF. The chain couples TRBV20-1 to TRBJ2-4; D may match TRBD1 or TRBD2 (7 bases each). This CDR3 has 14 amino acids. Deletions cut 5 bases from V and 13 bases from J, with 24 bases between. CDR1 is DFQATT, CDR2 SNEGSKA, per germline (reference sequence).

The V gene is TRBV15, the J gene TRBJ2-7; D is unresolved. V was cut by 1 base and J by 3 bases, with 10 bases left in between. The germline CDR1 and CDR2 sequences are LNHNV and YYDKDF (reference sequence). This CDR3 contains 14 residues. The CDR3 nucleotides read TGTGCCACCAGCAGAGGTAAAGGCGGCTACGAGCAGTACTTC. Encoded protein: CATSRGKGGYEQYF.

The chain has TRBV4-2 and TRBJ2-7; 8 bases match TRBD1. Germline V CDR1 and CDR2: LGHNA, YNFKEQ. This CDR3 is built from 16 residues. With V trimmed by 3 bases and J by 6 bases, 13 bases remained unmatched. The CDR3 DNA follows: TGTGCCAGCAGCCAGGGCCAGACAGGGGCGATCGGCGAGCAGTACTTC. As protein: CASSQGQTGAIGEQYF.

CDR3 in DNA: TGTGCCAGCAGCCAAGGGTACGGCGACGAGCAGTACTTC. This sequence encodes CASSQGYGDEQYF. The genes are TRBV7-2 and TRBJ2-4; D uncertain. Matching the DNA end better, TRBJ2-7 makes the J call doubtful. The V gene's germline CDR1 is SGHTA and CDR2 FQGNSA. The CDR3 is 13 amino acids.

This clonotype was seen only a few times. This rearrangement joins TRBV29-1 to TRBJ2-1, with D perhaps given as TRBD1 or TRBD2 (5 bases each). The V and J ends lost 6 bases and 0 bases respectively, with 21 bases between them. This CDR3 has 17 residues. From germline, CDR1 is SQVTM and CDR2 ANQGSEA. The CDR3 sequence is CSVGTPVGIRSYNEQFF. CDR3 DNA: TGCAGCGTCGGGACCCCAGTTGGAATACGCTCCTACAATGAGCAGTTCTTC.